Listed below are T cell receptor beta chains from one sample, sequenced in a study of blood T cell repertoires in COVID-19. This table comes from immunoSEQ multiplex PCR, and its TCRdb copy is limited to in-frame clones, with some not included. The table shows some 390,000 clones, with roughly 86% occurring only once. The sample consisted of peripheral blood. The receptor set was obtained from a woman between 55 and 75 years old with COVID-19, enrolled during active disease. Both conserved end residues are part of each CDR3. Each record gives: clone size, J gene, V gene, D gene, CDR3 protein, CDR3 DNA. The D gene is left open where the match is weak. Clone size, where shown, is once, few, many, or a class for clones that have expanded.

- TRBJ1-6 TRBV7-8 - CASSLARGGSPLHF TGTGCCAGCAGCTTAGCGCGCGGCGGTTCACCCCTCCACTTT
- TRBJ2-7 TRBV23-1 TRBD1 CAVRDRTISYEQYF TGCGCCGTCAGGGACAGGACTATTTCCTACGAGCAGTACTTC
few TRBJ1-4 TRBV7-9 - CASSLGEAEKLFF TGTGCCAGCAGCTTAGGGGAGGCAGAAAAACTGTTTTTT
- TRBJ2-7 TRBV11-2 TRBD1 CASSLGPGGGHEQYF TGTGCCAGCAGCTTAGGGCCAGGGGGCGGACACGAGCAGTACTTC
- TRBJ1-2 TRBV28 TRBD1 CASSFDEGAIGYGYTF TGTGCCAGCAGTTTTGACGAGGGGGCGATCGGCTATGGCTACACCTTC
- TRBJ2-7 TRBV3-1/TRBV3-2 TRBD2 CASSPIGRGYEQYF TGTGCCAGCAGCCCGATAGGGAGGGGTTACGAGCAGTACTTC
- TRBJ2-5 TRBV9 TRBD2 CASSRTSGGAKETQYF TGTGCCAGCAGCCGGACTAGCGGGGGTGCCAAAGAGACCCAGTACTTC
- TRBJ1-2 TRBV5-6 TRBD1 CASSRPPGGGYTF TGTGCCAGCAGCCGCCCCCCAGGGGGTGGCTACACCTTC
- TRBJ2-7 TRBV5-8 TRBD1 CASRLQGAYEQYF TGTGCCAGCAGGCTTCAGGGGGCCTACGAGCAGTACTTC
- TRBJ2-2 TRBV11-2 - CASSRGSGMNTGELFF TGTGCCAGCAGTCGAGGGTCGGGAATGAACACCGGGGAGCTGTTTTTT
- TRBJ2-5 TRBV10-3 - CAISSLASETQYF TGTGCCATCAGCTCGCTAGCGTCCGAGACCCAGTACTTC
- TRBJ1-1 TRBV7-9 - CASSLVPGTEAFF TGTGCCAGCAGCTTAGTCCCGGGCACTGAAGCTTTCTTT
- TRBJ2-3 TRBV14 - CASSRLWGVEDTQYF TGTGCCAGCAGCCGGTTGTGGGGAGTGGAAGATACGCAGTATTTT
- TRBJ2-3 TRBV4-1 - CASSQVAGTDTQYF TGCGCCAGCAGCCAAGTAGCAGGCACAGATACGCAGTATTTT
- TRBJ1-2 TRBV7-9 - CASSLSAVNYGYTF TGTGCCAGCAGCTTATCGGCGGTTAACTATGGCTACACCTTC
- TRBJ1-1 TRBV7-9 TRBD1 CAVEGQLNTEAFF TGTGCAGTCGAGGGACAGCTGAACACTGAAGCTTTCTTT
- TRBJ2-7 TRBV5-1 - CASSLLTGPGGYEQYF TGCGCCAGCAGCCTCTTAACTGGACCCGGAGGCTACGAGCAGTACTTC
- TRBJ2-5 TRBV5-1 TRBD1 CASSLQGARQETQYF TGCGCCAGCAGCTTACAGGGGGCGCGGCAAGAGACCCAGTACTTC
- TRBJ2-1 TRBV3-1/TRBV3-2 TRBD2 CASSQPRLAGGSYNEQFF TGTGCCAGCAGCCAACCGAGACTAGCGGGGGGTTCCTACAATGAGCAGTTCTTC
- TRBJ1-1 TRBV25-1 - CASSERLATANTEAFF TGTGCCAGCAGTGAACGTCTAGCGACGGCGAACACTGAAGCTTTCTTT
- TRBJ2-7 TRBV9 TRBD2 CASSVGGTSRYVQYF TGTGCCAGCAGCGTAGGGGGGACTAGCCGCTATGTGCAGTACTTC
- TRBJ1-1 TRBV5-4 - CASSRAGDLGAFF TGTGCCAGCAGCCGGGCCGGGGACTTAGGGGCTTTCTTT
- TRBJ2-7 TRBV18 - CASSRGGFYEQYF TGTGCCAGCTCACGCGGCGGCTTCTACGAGCAGTACTTC
- TRBJ2-1 TRBV9 TRBD2 CASSSRLAGTYNEQFF TGTGCCAGCAGCTCCAGACTAGCGGGGACATACAATGAGCAGTTCTTC
few TRBJ1-2 TRBV27 TRBD1 CASRTGAGYGYTF TGTGCCAGCAGAACAGGGGCCGGCTATGGCTACACCTTC
- TRBJ2-5 TRBV5-1 TRBD2 CASSLGLVAGGETQYF TGCGCCAGCAGCCTAGGGTTGGTAGCGGGGGGCGAGACCCAGTACTTC
- TRBJ1-1 TRBV6-5 TRBD1 CASSSYRDRDDWAFF TGTGCCAGCAGTTCTTACCGGGACAGGGACGATTGGGCTTTCTTT
- TRBJ1-4 TRBV5-1 - CASSRSGEAFEEKLFF TGCGCCAGCAGCCGGTCCGGGGAAGCATTTGAGGAAAAACTGTTTTTT
- TRBJ2-7 TRBV6-6 - CASSPSGRASYEQYF TGTGCCAGCAGTCCGAGCGGGCGCGCCTCCTACGAGCAGTACTTC
once TRBJ2-3 TRBV6-6 TRBD1 CASSQNSGTGTRTDTQYF TGTGCCAGCAGTCAAAACTCCGGGACAGGGACCCGCACAGATACGCAGTATTTT
- TRBJ1-5 TRBV2 TRBD1 CASSTRDRGPGYSNQPQHF TGTGCCAGCAGTACCCGGGACAGGGGGCCTGGGTATAGCAATCAGCCCCAGCATTTT
- TRBJ1-2 TRBV3-1/TRBV3-2 TRBD1 CASSPRDRGNYGYTF TGTGCCAGCAGCCCCCGGGACAGGGGGAACTATGGCTACACCTTC
- TRBJ2-7 TRBV15 - CATSRHGQSSYEQYF TGTGCCACCAGCAGACATGGACAGAGCTCCTACGAGCAGTACTTC
- TRBJ2-2 TRBV27 TRBD1 CASSPRMGTGKAGELFF TGTGCCAGCAGTCCCCGAATGGGGACAGGGAAGGCCGGGGAGCTGTTTTTT
- TRBJ2-4 TRBV18 TRBD1 CASSPSRDRAEAKNIQYF TGTGCCAGCTCACCGTCCCGGGACAGGGCCGAAGCCAAAAACATTCAGTACTTC